The next 32 T cell receptor beta chains were all read from a single sample in a study of beta chain features in type 1 diabetes. Expressed TCRB transcripts were sequenced because the isolated RNA had all been reverse transcribed beforehand. Here immunoSEQ multiplex PCR was the method, and the copy in TCRdb shows in-frame clones only, minus some. The sample contains around 190,000 clones, 10% to 15% of which appear only once. Sequencing input: central memory CD4+ T cells from blood. The receptors come from a woman younger than 30 in good health.

This chain connects TRBV4-1 to TRBJ2-1; the D gene is possibly TRBD2 (6 bases). V lost 0 bases and J lost 12, with 15 bases in between. The CDR3 is 14 amino acids. Germline CDR1 reads MGHRA; CDR2 reads YSYEKL. CDR3 coding DNA: TGCGCCAGCAGCCAAGATGGTTCGGGGGTATGGCAGTTCTTC. It encodes CASSQDGSGVWQFF.

In this sample, this clone turned up a few times. This sequence joins TRBV4-1 and TRBJ2-7; tentatively, D is TRBD1 (5 bases). V was pared by 0 bases and J by 0 bases, with 9 bases between. CDR1 is MGHRA, CDR2 YSYEKL, per germline. The CDR3 spans 15 residues. The CDR3 DNA is TGCGCCAGCAGCCAAGAACCCCAGGGCTCCTACGAGCAGTACTTC. It yields the protein CASSQEPQGSYEQYF.

A few counts support this clone. The chain has TRBV7-9 and TRBJ2-7, with a possible D match to TRBD1 (6 bases). CDR3 length equals 15 residues. CDR1 and CDR2 (germline): SEHNR, FQNEAQ (reference sequence). Trimming stripped 2 bases from V and 2 bases from J, with 13 bases between. CDR3 sequence: CASSLRRGDTYEQYF. The CDR3 bases are TGTGCCAGCAGCTTAAGAAGAGGGGACACCTACGAGCAGTACTTC.

With regard to this clone: Other DNA sequences in this sample translate to the same CDR3. The chain joins TRBV30 to TRBJ2-7; tentatively, D is TRBD1 (5 bases). Trimming removed 2 bases from V and 3 bases from J, with 8 bases in between. Germline values: CDR1 GTSNPN, CDR2 SVGIG (reference sequence). This CDR3 is 12 amino acids long. The CDR3 loop reads CAWSQGIYEQYF. CDR3 in DNA: TGTGCCTGGAGTCAGGGAATCTACGAGCAGTACTTC.

This clone was detected only a few times. This chain uses TRBV30 with TRBJ1-2; TRBD1 matches at 9 bases. J lost 4 bases, V lost 4 bases, and 4 bases had no gene match. Germline-derived CDR1 and CDR2 are GTSNPN and SVGIG (reference sequence). CDR3 length equals 13 residues. For the CDR3, the DNA is TGTGCCTGGACGCACAGGGGGCTCTATGGCTACACCTTC. Translated: CAWTHRGLYGYTF.

The chain is built from TRBV28 and TRBJ2-1; TRBD2 aligns across 9 bases. Germline loops: CDR1 MDHEN, CDR2 SYDVKM. The junction had 11 bases not matched to a gene; V was cut back by 4 bases and J by 7 bases. The CDR3 runs to 16 residues. The CDR3 region is CASSSMTSGDGNEQFF. As DNA, the CDR3 is TGTGCCAGCAGTTCTATGACTAGCGGAGACGGTAATGAGCAGTTCTTC.

This clone occurred a few times. This chain links TRBV18 with TRBJ1-1; 7 bases are a match to TRBD1. V shed 3 bases and J 5 bases; nucleotides not matched to a gene: 3. The CDR3 totals 13 residues. The V gene's germline CDR1 is KGHSH and CDR2 LQKENI. CDR3 DNA sequence: TGTGCCAGCTCACCTACAGGGGAGACTGAAGCTTTCTTT. Translated, it gives CASSPTGETEAFF.

This clone was observed a few times. The CDR3 sequence: CASSLPSGELFF. The CDR3 region has the DNA TGTGCCAGCAGCCTACCTTCGGGGGAGCTGTTTTTT. V and J are TRBV7-9 and TRBJ2-2, with D unclear. CDR3 size: 12 residues. Germline CDR1 reads SEHNR; CDR2 reads FQNEAQ (reference sequence). Between the trimmed V and J ends, which lost 5 bases and 8 bases, there was a span of 9 bases.

There are many counts of this clone. The chain recombines TRBV4-2 with TRBJ2-7, with D perhaps TRBD1 (6 bases). The V gene lost 0 bases and the J gene lost 2 bases, with 14 bases spanning the gap. Germline assignment: CDR1 LGHNA and CDR2 YNFKEQ. This CDR3 region has 16 residues. CDR3: CASSQDGRAGAYEQYF. CDR3 bases: TGTGCCAGCAGCCAAGATGGTCGGGCAGGGGCCTACGAGCAGTACTTC.

This clone was seen only a few times. The V call is TRBV5-6, the J call TRBJ2-6; D may be TRBD2 (5 bases). This CDR3 comprises 16 residues. CDR1 and CDR2 from the germline V gene are SGHDT and YYEEEE. The ends were cut back, 0 bases at V and 4 bases at J, with 11 bases in the middle. Here the CDR3 DNA reads TGTGCCAGCAGCTTGGGAGGGTTGGGCGGGGCCAACGTCCTGACTTTC. This sequence encodes CASSLGGLGGANVLTF.

This clone was seen many times. This sequence joins TRBV19 and TRBJ1-2; TRBD1 matches at 8 bases. The CDR3 is made up of 12 amino acids. Germline V lookup: CDR1 LNHDA, CDR2 SQIVND (reference sequence). Unmatched junction bases numbered 6, after V lost 7 bases and J lost 8 bases. In DNA form, the CDR3 reads TGTGCCAGTACCGACAGGGGATACGGCTACACCTTC. It specifies CASTDRGYGYTF.

The chain joins TRBV9 to TRBJ2-1; 14 bases match TRBD2. CDR3 length equals 16 residues. CDR1 and CDR2 from the germline V gene are SGDLS and YYNGEE. The ends lost 4 bases at V and 6 bases at J; junction bases unmatched: 6. The CDR3, as DNA: TGTGCCAGCAGCCCCCGACTAGCGGGAGGGGCCAATGAGCAGTTCTTC. Translated: CASSPRLAGGANEQFF.

The chain has TRBV7-2 and TRBJ2-1; 8 nucleotides align to TRBD1. Germline trimming cut 5 bases from V and 6 bases from J; bases unmatched to any gene: 9. Germline CDR1 SGHTA, CDR2 FQGNSA. The CDR3 is 15 residues long. The CDR3 spells CASSPPGGGPNEQFF. CDR3 nucleotide sequence: TGTGCCAGCAGCCCCCCAGGGGGCGGGCCCAATGAGCAGTTCTTC.

This rearrangement joins TRBV6-1 to TRBJ1-5; 7 bases are a match to TRBD1. V was pared by 8 bases and J by 6 bases, with 7 bases of the junction left unmatched. Per the germline V gene, CDR1 is MNHNS and CDR2 is SASEGT. CDR3 length equals 13 residues. CDR3 nucleotide sequence: TGTGCCAGCGGTCAGGGGGAGGTTCAGCCCCAGCATTTT. This encodes CASGQGEVQPQHF.

V is TRBV4-2 and J is TRBJ1-4; tentative D call: TRBD1 (5 bases). Looked up from germline, CDR1 is LGHNA and CDR2 is YNFKEQ. There are 15 residues in the CDR3. V shed 0 bases and J shed 6 bases, with 11 bases lying between them. The CDR3 sequence is CASSQEARVHEKLFF. For the CDR3, the DNA is TGTGCCAGCAGCCAAGAGGCCAGGGTCCATGAAAAACTGTTTTTT.

The CDR3 DNA is TGTGCCAGCATCCTAAGTAGCACAGATACGCAGTATTTT. Translated: CASILSSTDTQYF. The J gene is TRBJ2-3, the V gene TRBV2, with unresolved D. The germline V gene encodes CDR1 SNHLY and CDR2 FYNNEI. The V end was cut by 7 bases, the J end by 0 bases, with 8 bases between. The CDR3 runs 13 residues.

This clone has just a few counts. V gene TRBV6-6 combines with J gene TRBJ2-3; TRBD2 matches at 7 bases. The germline V gene has CDR1 MNHNY and CDR2 SVGAGI (reference sequence). V lost 5 bases and J lost 1; bases outside the gene matches: 6. The CDR3 totals 15 residues. The CDR3 reads CASSRGLVGTDTQYF. The DNA of the CDR3 is TGTGCCAGCAGTCGCGGACTAGTCGGCACAGATACGCAGTATTTT.

This clone was counted a few times. The genes are TRBV19 and TRBJ2-4; 7 bases match TRBD1. The CDR3 runs 16 residues. The V and J ends lost 4 bases and 6 bases, in that order; junction bases with no gene match: 12. Germline loops: CDR1 LNHDA, CDR2 SQIVND (reference sequence). The CDR3 sequence: CASSTRQGQTGNIQYF. CDR3 bases: TGTGCCAGTAGTACTCGACAGGGACAGACAGGAAACATTCAGTACTTC.

The chain links TRBV29-1 to TRBJ1-1; tentative D call: TRBD1 (6 bases). Germline V gene lookup returns CDR1 SQVTM and CDR2 ANQGSEA. V was clipped by 8 bases and J by 5 bases, with 12 bases between them. CDR3 length equals 11 residues. CDR3 coding DNA: TGCAGCTATGGGGGCAGGACTGAAGCTTTCTTT. It is translated as CSYGGRTEAFF.

The V gene is TRBV10-3, the J gene TRBJ1-2; D possibly corresponds to TRBD1 (5 bases). The CDR3 consists of 15 residues. Per germline, CDR1 ENHRY and CDR2 SYGVKD. Trimming shortened V by 4 bases and J by 3 bases, and 15 bases separated the two germline ends. CDR3 in DNA: TGTGCCATCAGTGGGAGGATCGGGGGTGACTATGGCTACACCTTC. Residues: CAISGRIGGDYGYTF.

This clone has a handful of counts. The gene calls are TRBV11-2 and TRBJ1-2, with D uncertain. Trimming left V 7 bases short and J 7 bases short, with 10 bases between. CDR1 and CDR2 (germline): SGHAT, FQNNGV. The CDR3 is made up of 11 amino acids. The CDR3 nucleotides are TGTGCCAGCACCAACTCGTTTGGCTACACCTTC. Translated, it gives CASTNSFGYTF.

There are a few counts of this clone. The CDR3 DNA reads TGTGCCAGCAGCCAAGGGATACTAGCGAAATCCTACGAGCAGTACTTC. Protein product: CASSQGILAKSYEQYF. This chain links TRBV14 with TRBJ2-7, with 7 nucleotides matching TRBD2. Per germline, CDR1 SGHDN and CDR2 FVKESK. The CDR3 spans 16 residues. V gave up 1 base and J gave up 1 base; unmatched junction bases: 7. Using reference TRBV14 and TRBJ2-7 for the parts outside the CDR3, the full variable domain is EAGVTQFPSHSVIEKGQTVTLRCDPISGHDNLYWYRRVMGKEIKFLLHFVKESKQDESGMPNNRFLAERTGGTYSTLKVQPAELEDSGVYFCASSQGILAKSYEQYFGPGTRLTVT.

There are a few counts of this clone. The chain combines TRBV7-3 with TRBJ1-1, with 7 positions matching TRBD1. This CDR3 comprises 14 residues. J lost 4 bases, V lost 5 bases, and 7 bases had no gene match. Germline CDR1 and CDR2: SGHTA and FQGTGA. The CDR3 sequence: CASSGGTAGTEAFF. CDR3 DNA: TGTGCCAGCAGCGGGGGGACAGCGGGCACTGAAGCTTTCTTT.

The V and J genes are TRBV28 and TRBJ2-7; 7 nucleotides align to TRBD1. The V gene's germline CDR1 is MDHEN and CDR2 SYDVKM. CDR3 length: 15 amino acids. The V gene end was trimmed by 5 bases and the J gene end by 0 bases; junction bases not matched to a gene: 7. The CDR3 is CASSISTGSSYEQYF. The CDR3 DNA reads as TGTGCCAGCAGTATTTCGACAGGGAGCTCCTACGAGCAGTACTTC. Together with reference TRBV28 and TRBJ2-7, the CDR3 gives the full variable domain: DVKVTQSSRYLVKRTGEKVFLECVQDMDHENMFWYRQDPGLGLRLIYFSYDVKMKEKGDIPEGYSVSREKKERFSLILESASTNQTSMYLCASSISTGSSYEQYFGPGTRLTVT.

The sample holds many counts of this clone. V is TRBV7-2 and J is TRBJ1-5; D not resolved. The CDR3 runs 14 residues. The V end lost 5 bases, the J end lost 1 base, and 9 bases lay between the germline ends. Looked up from germline, CDR1 is SGHTA and CDR2 is FQGNSA. Here the CDR3 reads CASSAQWSNQPQHF. The CDR3 nucleotides read TGTGCCAGCAGCGCACAGTGGAGCAATCAGCCCCAGCATTTT.

This clone was detected only a few times. The chain has TRBV6-6 and TRBJ1-2; D might be TRBD1 (5 bases). With 6 bases removed from V and 5 bases from J, the gap between germline ends came to 16 bases. The CDR3 consists of 14 residues. Germline assignment: CDR1 MNHNY and CDR2 SVGAGI (reference sequence). The CDR3 DNA sequence: TGTGCCAGCAGCGACAGTACCTTAGCATATGGCTACACCTTC. Translating it yields CASSDSTLAYGYTF.

The table lists this clone with a few counts. This rearrangement joins TRBV4-1 to TRBJ2-6; 11 bases agree with TRBD1. J lost 4 bases, V lost 4 bases, and 3 bases had no gene match. Germline lookup yields CDR1 MGHRA and CDR2 YSYEKL. The CDR3 consists of 16 residues. The CDR3 sequence: CASSLDRGRGANVLTF. In DNA form, the CDR3 reads TGCGCCAGCAGCCTGGACAGGGGGCGAGGGGCCAACGTCCTGACTTTC.

This sequence joins TRBV28 and TRBJ1-5, with D perhaps TRBD1 (6 bases). The CDR3 loop spans 15 amino acids. Trimming removed 8 bases from V and 7 bases from J, with 21 bases in between. Germline V gene lookup returns CDR1 MDHEN and CDR2 SYDVKM. The DNA for the CDR3 is TGTGCCAGCGGGGACAAGCCACCCCAACGGCAGCCCCAGCATTTT. This codes for CASGDKPPQRQPQHF.

There are a few counts of this clone. This chain joins TRBV4-2 and TRBJ1-2; D gene uncertain. Per the germline V gene, CDR1 is LGHNA and CDR2 is YNFKEQ. Deletions cut 0 bases from V and 3 bases from J, with 14 bases between. This CDR3 is built from 16 residues. This CDR3 reads CASSQDRRVRDYGYTF. The CDR3 DNA reads as TGTGCCAGCAGCCAAGATCGGAGGGTGCGGGACTATGGCTACACCTTC.

This clone occurred a few times. This chain uses TRBV7-2 with TRBJ2-3; TRBD2 matches at 7 bases. J lost 0 bases, V lost 5 bases, and 5 bases had no gene match. Looked up from germline, CDR1 is SGHTA and CDR2 is FQGNSA. This CDR3 region has 15 residues. The CDR3 DNA reads TGTGCCAGCAGCCCCCAGCGGGGTAGCACAGATACGCAGTATTTT. It translates to CASSPQRGSTDTQYF.

The chain is built from TRBV4-3 and TRBJ1-2; 8 nucleotides agree with TRBD1. Germline V lookup: CDR1 LGHNA, CDR2 YSLEER. The CDR3 is 16 residues long. V was pared by 2 bases and J by 5 bases, with 10 bases of the junction left unmatched. CDR3 sequence reads: CASSQPGGQGHYGYTF. The DNA of the CDR3 is TGCGCCAGCAGCCAACCCGGAGGACAGGGACATTATGGCTACACCTTC.

This clone turned up a few times. This rearrangement joins TRBV9 to TRBJ2-1; 8 bases fit TRBD2. J was trimmed by 6 bases and V by 4 bases; bases with no gene match: 6. There are 14 residues in the CDR3. CDR1 SGDLS and CDR2 YYNGEE come from the germline V gene. CDR3 in DNA: TGTGCCAGCAGCCCGTGGACTAGCCTCAATGAGCAGTTCTTC. Amino acid sequence: CASSPWTSLNEQFF.